The source of this T cell receptor (beta chain) is a study of cytomegalovirus exposure and HLA in healthy donors. Study-wide findings and caveats: Presence/absence results assume similar sequencing depth per donor, which may not hold.

13 Jbeta primers and 60 Vbeta primers were used for the PCR. Using immunoSEQ multiplex PCR, the repertoire was profiled, and TCRdb retains in-frame clones only, with some absent. Among approximately 130,000 clones listed, 76% were seen once. A note on this clone: Its antigen is unknown.

This CDR3 comprises 15 residues. V was pared by 3 bases and J by 5 bases, with 7 bases of the junction left unmatched. Germline assignment: CDR1 MDHEN and CDR2 SYDVKM. This receptor was taken from a female donor in good health and CMV-seropositive. This chain joins TRBV28 and TRBJ2-3, with 8 bases fitting TRBD2. The sequencing input was PBMCs. The DNA of the CDR3 is TGTGCCAGCAGTTTCTCAGGACTAGCCGGAGATACGCAGTATTTT. It is translated as CASSFSGLAGDTQYF. Looking up the rest from reference TRBV28 and TRBJ2-3 gives the full variable domain: DVKVTQSSRYLVKRTGEKVFLECVQDMDHENMFWYRQDPGLGLRLIYFSYDVKMKEKGDIPEGYSVSREKKERFSLILESASTNQTSMYLCASSFSGLAGDTQYFGPGTRLTVL.